The 20 T cell receptor beta chains given below trace back to one sample, sequenced in a study of cytomegalovirus exposure and HLA in healthy donors. The study ran its PCR with 60 Vbeta and 13 Jbeta primers. This table comes from immunoSEQ multiplex PCR, and its TCRdb copy is limited to in-frame clones, with some not included. The sample carries 200,000 to 250,000 clones, around nine tenths recorded once. Sequenced material: PBMCs. These receptors came from a woman aged 18-29 years in good health and CMV-seronegative.

The chain couples TRBV6-1 to TRBJ1-1, with 8 positions matching TRBD1. The V gene end was trimmed by 6 bases and the J gene end by 1 base; junction bases not matched to a gene: 4. CDR1 MNHNS and CDR2 SASEGT come from the germline V gene. This CDR3 is 14 amino acids long. CDR3 region: CASRFDRGNTEAFF. As DNA, the CDR3 is TGTGCCAGCAGATTCGACAGGGGGAACACTGAAGCTTTCTTT.

Here the CDR3 DNA reads TGTGCCAGCTCACCTCTCCGTAATGAAAAACTGTTTTTT. As protein: CASSPLRNEKLFF. V usage is TRBV18 and J usage is TRBJ1-4; D is unresolved. Trimming left V 3 bases short and J 4 bases short, with 6 bases between. The CDR3 loop spans 13 amino acids. The germline gives CDR1 KGHSH, CDR2 LQKENI.

This rearrangement joins TRBV4-1 to TRBJ1-5; D is undetermined. The CDR3 loop spans 15 amino acids. V lost 0 bases and J lost 7, with 13 bases in between. Germline V lookup: CDR1 MGHRA, CDR2 YSYEKL. CDR3 coding DNA: TGCGCCAGCAGCCAAGAAGGAGGGATCGGGCAGCCCCAGCATTTT. It codes for CASSQEGGIGQPQHF.

The rearrangement uses TRBV10-3 and TRBJ2-7; 7 nucleotides align to TRBD2. Trimming removed 0 bases from V and 6 bases from J; junction bases left unmatched: 5. The CDR3 has 14 residues. In germline, CDR1 is ENHRY, CDR2 SYGVKD. The CDR3: CAISESGGKSEQYF. The DNA of the CDR3 is TGTGCCATCAGTGAGTCGGGAGGGAAAAGCGAGCAGTACTTC.

This clone appeared a few times. This rearrangement joins TRBV19 to TRBJ1-4; 7 bases align to TRBD1. V lost 10 bases and J lost 7; bases outside the gene matches: 18. Germline CDR1 is LNHDA and CDR2 is SQIVND (reference sequence). CDR3 length equals 16 residues. Here the CDR3 reads CATTRRTGVGGEKLFF. The CDR3 nucleotides are TGTGCCACAACGCGGAGAACAGGGGTTGGAGGTGAAAAACTGTTTTTT.

The chain links TRBV7-8 to TRBJ2-5; D call uncertain. From germline, CDR1 is SGHVS and CDR2 FQNEAQ. Trimming pared 2 bases from V and 2 bases from J, leaving 9 bases between. The CDR3 contains 14 residues. Written as DNA, the CDR3 is TGTGCCAGCAGCTTACGGAGAGTTCAAGAGACCCAGTACTTC. It yields the protein CASSLRRVQETQYF.

The rearrangement joins TRBV7-9 to TRBJ2-4; 8 bases fit TRBD1. Trimming took 4 bases from V and 1 from J; bases not matched to a gene: 3. This CDR3 contains 15 residues. From germline, CDR1 is SEHNR and CDR2 FQNEAQ (reference sequence). The CDR3 spells CASSSQGAAKNIQYF. CDR3 sequence (DNA): TGTGCCAGCAGCTCGCAGGGGGCGGCCAAAAACATTCAGTACTTC. Together with reference TRBV7-9 and TRBJ2-4, the CDR3 gives the full variable domain: DTGVSQNPRHKITKRGQNVTFRCDPISEHNRLYWYRQTLGQGPEFLTYFQNEAQLEKSRLLSDRFSAERPKGSFSTLEIQRTEQGDSAMYLCASSSQGAAKNIQYFGAGTRLSVL.

CDR3 sequence: CASTSLNRGPDTQYF. The DNA for the CDR3 is TGTGCCAGTACCTCCTTAAACAGGGGCCCAGATACGCAGTATTTT. V usage is TRBV19 and J usage is TRBJ2-3; 7 bases agree with TRBD1. This CDR3 has 15 amino acids. With V trimmed by 7 bases and J by 4 bases, 11 bases remained unmatched. The germline V gene has CDR1 LNHDA and CDR2 SQIVND (reference sequence).

This sequence joins TRBV5-1 and TRBJ2-7; D might be TRBD2 (5 bases). The germline V and J ends were trimmed by 4 bases and 4 bases, with 21 bases remaining between them. The CDR3 has 16 residues. Germline V gene data show CDR1 as SGHRS and CDR2 as YFSETQ. The chain's CDR3 is CASSRKDIAIGYEQYF. The CDR3, as DNA: TGCGCCAGCAGCCGCAAGGATATAGCGATCGGTTACGAGCAGTACTTC.

The chain carries TRBV4-1 and TRBJ1-6, with D possibly TRBD1 on 5 matching bases. Germline V gene lookup returns CDR1 MGHRA and CDR2 YSYEKL. V lost 0 bases to trimming and J lost 12 bases, with 9 bases between them. This CDR3 is built from 13 residues. This chain's CDR3 is CASSQESQGPLHF. CDR3 coding DNA: TGCGCCAGCAGCCAAGAAAGCCAGGGACCCCTCCACTTT.

The J gene is TRBJ1-1, the V gene TRBV5-1; no reliable D call. The V end was cut by 0 bases, the J end by 3 bases, with 9 bases between. CDR3 length equals 14 residues. CDR1 SGHRS and CDR2 YFSETQ come from the germline V gene. The CDR3 coding sequence is TGCGCCAGCAGCTTGGCCAGGTCGGACACTGAAGCTTTCTTT. Amino acid sequence: CASSLARSDTEAFF.

Only a few counts were recorded for this clone. This chain uses TRBV7-9 with TRBJ2-3; TRBD1 agrees at 12 bases. The trim removed 5 bases at V and 2 bases at J, leaving 8 bases unmatched. The germline CDR1 and CDR2 sequences are SEHNR and FQNEAQ (reference sequence). This CDR3 contains 17 residues. CDR3 bases: TGTGCCAGCAGCGTCCCGGGACAGGGGGCATACACAGATACGCAGTATTTT. It codes for CASSVPGQGAYTDTQYF.

The rearrangement uses TRBV7-2 and TRBJ2-7; 7 bases align to TRBD1. CDR1 and CDR2 from the germline V gene are SGHTA and FQGNSA. Trimming removed 2 bases from V and 0 bases from J; junction bases left unmatched: 7. The CDR3 contains 16 residues. CDR3 DNA: TGTGCCAGCAGCTTATACGGTGGGACAGACTCCTACGAGCAGTACTTC. It encodes CASSLYGGTDSYEQYF.

CDR3 amino acids: CASTPGHPNYGYTF. The CDR3 DNA sequence: TGTGCCAGTACCCCGGGACACCCGAACTATGGCTACACCTTC. V and J are TRBV19 and TRBJ1-2, with a possible D match to TRBD1 (6 bases). The CDR3 contains 14 residues. V was clipped by 7 bases and J by 2 bases, with 14 bases between them. The germline gives CDR1 LNHDA, CDR2 SQIVND (reference sequence).

The J gene is TRBJ1-2, the V gene TRBV7-9; 11 nucleotides match TRBD1. The ends lost 0 bases at V and 3 bases at J; junction bases unmatched: 9. CDR3 size: 18 residues. Germline CDR1 SEHNR, CDR2 FQNEAQ (reference sequence). The CDR3 DNA is TGTGCCAGCAGCTTAGCCCGTGTGCGGGACAGGGGGGACTATGGCTACACCTTC. Its translation: CASSLARVRDRGDYGYTF.

The chain is built from TRBV7-3 and TRBJ2-7; 8 bases are shared with TRBD2. The germline CDR1 and CDR2 sequences are SGHTA and FQGTGA. The V segment lost 0 bases and the J segment 5 bases; nucleotides outside the gene matches: 6. This CDR3 has 15 residues. CDR3 in DNA: TGTGCCAGCAGCTTAACGGCGGGAGGACGCCACGAGCAGTACTTC. Translation: CASSLTAGGRHEQYF.

The chain has TRBV5-5 and TRBJ2-1, with D maybe TRBD2 (5 bases). The CDR3 has 11 residues. Germline CDR1 SGHKS, CDR2 YYEKEE (reference sequence). With 4 bases removed from V and 8 bases from J, the gap between germline ends came to 7 bases. The CDR3, as DNA: TGTGCCAGCAGCCCGGAGGATGAGCAGTTCTTC. It is translated as CASSPEDEQFF.

The chain is built from TRBV2 and TRBJ2-1; D perhaps matches TRBD2 (5 bases). Per the germline V gene, CDR1 is SNHLY and CDR2 is FYNNEI. V lost 4 bases and J 5 bases, leaving 21 bases between the germline ends. This CDR3 has 17 amino acids. DNA for the CDR3: TGTGCCAGCAGTGTGCGAGCCCGGGATTCCTTCAACAATGAGCAGTTCTTC. It yields the protein CASSVRARDSFNNEQFF.

This clone was picked up one time. The J gene is TRBJ2-3, the V gene TRBV6-4; D ambiguous. Trimming took off 4 bases at V and 0 bases at J, with 5 bases between the two ends. The CDR3 consists of 13 residues. CDR1 and CDR2 (germline): MRHNA, SNTAGT. CDR3 loop: CASSAVSTDTQYF. The CDR3, as DNA: TGTGCCAGCAGTGCTGTTAGCACAGATACGCAGTATTTT.

This chain joins TRBV18 and TRBJ2-7; TRBD1 matches 7 bases. Germline V gene lookup returns CDR1 KGHSH and CDR2 LQKENI. This CDR3 contains 14 residues. Trimming took 4 bases from V and 6 from J; bases not matched to a gene: 9. Written as DNA, the CDR3 is TGTGCCAGCTCACTAACAGGGGAACGGAGCGAGCAGTACTTC. Translated: CASSLTGERSEQYF. Full variable domain (rest looked up from reference TRBV18 and TRBJ2-7): NAGVMQNPRHLVRRRGQEARLRCSPMKGHSHVYWYRQLPEEGLKFMVYLQKENIIDESGMPKERFSAEFPKEGPSILRIQQVVRGDSAAYFCASSLTGERSEQYFGPGTRLTVT.